The present entry profiles one T cell receptor beta chain with its context. Its antigen is not yet known. Qualities for individual bases were not recorded, and no much larger clone is one base off. CD8 naive samples were obtained by positive selection for CCR7 among CD45RO-negative cells, yielding a CD45RA+CCR7+ population from which TemRA cells were excluded. The donors were healthy, HIV-negative adults who had no recently reported acute infections or vaccinations. All donors were Caucasian adults living in Nashville, Tennessee, USA. Blood was collected by leukapheresis, and PBMCs were isolated by Ficoll-Histopaque density gradient centrifugation and then cryopreserved in liquid nitrogen vapor phase. Analytical flow cytometry was used to check the purity and quantity of each magnetically sorted T cell population. Genomic DNA was isolated from each sorted fraction and quantified by UV absorbance on a Nanodrop 2000c.

This sample is drawn from a study of shared clonotypes between healthy human individuals (dated by TCRdb to the early 2020s). Background on the whole study: Three men and two women, aged 18 to 49 years, made up the cohort. Between about 0.85 and 10 billion PBMCs per donor were obtained by leukapheresis. For each donor, three plates each were used for CD4 naive and CD4 memory, two plates were used for CD8 naive, and one plate was used for CD8 memory. Different laboratories and diverse techniques were used to prepare libraries and sequence TCR repertoires, to increase sequencing depth and limit assay-specific biases. The study deeply sequenced blood TCR repertoires of about 5 healthy adults to estimate repertoire size and the extent of clonotype sharing between individuals. Overall results and qualifications from the work: Estimated clonotype richness was generally larger for naive than for memory subsets. Sampling was limited to blood, and TCR repertoires in tissue likely differ from TCR repertoires in blood. Rarefaction of sorted-subset datasets indicated incomplete sequencing despite the large sequencing depth. Sharing across a handful of donors was observed for around 5% of naive CD4, under 4% of naive CD8, 2% to 2.5% of memory CD4, and about 0.39% of memory CD8 clonotypes. Compared with non-shared clonotypes, the clonotypes found in all four sorted-subset donors had higher generation probabilities. Pairwise subsampling led to the expectation that sequencing depth would affect the degree of clonotype sharing among donors. Because the study included only a small number of donors, the genetic and exposure-history diversity represented was limited.

TCR CDR3 regions were amplified from genomic DNA by multiplex PCR using the deep immunoSEQ assay. Extracted genomic DNA from each cell subset was spread evenly across all wells of several immunoSEQ 96-well plates, with each plate serving as a replicate. For sorted subsets, each replicate PCR was loaded with approximately 190 ng genomic DNA, equivalent to some 31,000 T cell genomes. Purified libraries were measured with a Qubit 3.0 fluorometer, size-checked on a Bioanalyzer 2100, and measured again with the KAPA Library Quantification kit. Every immunoSEQ 96-well plate was sequenced on a dedicated single-read 150-cycle Illumina NextSeq 550 flow cell. Under the source paper's analysis protocol: The immunoSEQ output contained only junctional sequences without quality scores, so filtering could not match that applied to full-length reads. Sequences were annotated with PyIR, a Python wrapper for IgBLAST v1.9, using IMGT germline references to assign V/J genes and CDR3. Reads were filtered out if the reads had weak V/J assignments (E-value above 1e-6), no CDR3, stop codons, out-of-frame junctions, or ambiguous translated residues. A V3J clonotype was defined by an identical inferred V gene, J gene, and CDR3 amino acid sequence. To compute the percentage overlap between repertoires, the number of shared unique clonotypes was divided by the size of the smaller repertoire. Three approaches were used to assess repertoire richness: RTK rarefaction, the Chao1 estimator, and Recon v2.1 estimates of unobserved clonotypes. OLGA was used to compute generation probabilities for all TCRbeta clonotypes that the gDNA method yielded from a handful of donors. TCRdb holds this immuneACCESS table with in-frame rearrangements only. Some clones are missing; in checked studies, unresolved V genes explain under half, and the rest has no known cause. The DNA was the basis for D and trimming; V, J and clone size are from that table. In all, the sample holds roughly 2,000,000 clones, and around 93% of those were seen once. The ten largest clones represent about 1.7% of the sample.

This TCR was recovered from a young man in good health. Some clones in this sample may be carry-over from other donors' samples. The material sequenced was naive CD8+ T cells from PBMCs. According to the study, the label for this sample's cell subset or site signals: CD45RA+CCR7+.

The nucleotides are TGTGCCAGCAGCTTTTTCATCGGAGAGCAGTTCTTC. The encoded protein is CASSFFIGEQFF. Recombination joined TRBV7-9 with TRBJ2-1; the D gene is unclear. The CDR3 goes from the cysteine to the phenylalanine over 12 residues. The kept DNA is CDR3 alone, 36 bases in frame from the first base. The germline V gene encodes CDR1 SEHNR and CDR2 FQNEAQ (reference sequence). The junction shows trimming of 3 bases on V and 10 bases on J, plus 10 bases between the germline ends.